Shown below are 21 T cell receptor beta chains from a single sample sequenced in a study of T-cell reconstitution after alpha-beta-depleted transplantation in children. Library preparation (for TCRbeta) was performed with unique molecular identifiers. TCRdb reprocessed the PCR reads with MiXCR, giving one entry per CDR3 protein. The sample contains a few hundred thousand distinct CDR3 sequences, roughly 9.1% of which appear only once. This specimen was PBMCs, taken before TCRalphabeta/CD19-depleted stem cell transplant. The receptor source for this set is a boy in the first two years of life with acute myeloid leukemia, due to receive a stem cell transplant.

This clonotype has a handful of counts. V gene TRBV6-5 combines with J gene TRBJ2-2, with 8 bases lining up with TRBD2. J lost 5 bases, V lost 1 base, and 12 bases had no gene match. The CDR3 is 18 residues long. Germline V gives CDR1 MNHEY, CDR2 SVGAGI. The CDR3 loop is CASSYYGSAGEGTGELFF. CDR3 in DNA: TGTGCCAGCAGTTACTACGGATCAGCGGGAGAGGGTACCGGGGAGCTGTTTTTT.

This clonotype has a handful of counts. This chain uses TRBV23-1 with TRBJ1-1; D is uncertain. TRBV23-1 qualifies as an ORF whose function is uncertain. The CDR3 is 12 residues long. Trimming took 10 bases from V and 1 from J, leaving 10 bases between them. CDR3 nucleotides: TGCGCCAAAGGACTCTCGAACACTGAAGCTTTCTTT. Protein: CAKGLSNTEAFF.

The rearrangement uses TRBV20-1 and TRBJ2-3, with 9 bases aligning to TRBD2. This CDR3 is built from 14 residues. V was clipped by 5 bases and J by 2 bases; unmatched bases: 5. CDR1 is DFQATT, CDR2 SNEGSKA, per germline (reference sequence). CDR3 coding DNA: TGCAGTGCTGTAGCGGGAGCGTACACAGATACGCAGTATTTT. The encoded protein is CSAVAGAYTDTQYF.

This clonotype showed up many times. V and J are TRBV28 and TRBJ1-2; D gene uncertain. There are 12 residues in the CDR3. Trimming pared 3 bases from V and 8 bases from J, leaving 10 bases between. Germline lookup yields CDR1 MDHEN and CDR2 SYDVKM. The CDR3 DNA sequence: TGTGCCAGCAGTTTTCTCGCAGGCGGCTACACCTTC. Amino acid sequence: CASSFLAGGYTF.

This clonotype was counted ten times or more. V gene TRBV5-1 combines with J gene TRBJ2-7; 7 positions agree with TRBD1. The CDR3 spans 11 residues. CDR1 and CDR2 (germline): SGHRS, YFSETQ. V dropped 2 bases and J dropped 10; count of bases not matched to a gene: 3. The CDR3 loop is CASSLRGRQYF. CDR3 nucleotide sequence: TGCGCCAGCAGCTTAAGGGGGCGTCAGTACTTC.

This clonotype has ten or more counts. This rearrangement joins TRBV15 to TRBJ2-2; D gene unclear. The V gene lost 0 bases and the J gene lost 4 bases, with 6 bases spanning the gap. CDR3 size: 14 residues. Germline CDR1 and CDR2: LNHNV and YYDKDF (reference sequence). This CDR3 reads CATSRDWATGELFF. The CDR3 bases are TGTGCCACCAGCAGAGATTGGGCCACCGGGGAGCTGTTTTTT.

On this clonotype itself: A much larger clone lies a single base off, so this may be a read error. The V and J genes are TRBV5-6 and TRBJ2-2; 9 positions match TRBD1. After removal of 6 bases from V and 1 base from J, the junction contained 7 bases not matched to a gene. The CDR3 extends over 16 amino acids. Per the germline V gene, CDR1 is SGHDT and CDR2 is YYEEEE. CDR3 bases: TGTGCCAGCACCGCACTGGGACAGGGGAACACCGGGGAGCTGTTTTTT. This codes for CASTALGQGNTGELFF.

This clonotype was detected many times. The chain recombines TRBV12-3 or TRBV12-4 with TRBJ1-1; D perhaps matches TRBD1 (5 bases). CDR3 size: 14 residues. Trimming removed 3 bases from V and 1 base from J, with 9 bases in between. CDR3 bases: TGTGCCAGCAGTTTTTGGGGCGGGAACACTGAAGCTTTCTTT. It encodes CASSFWGGNTEAFF.

This clonotype appeared many times. The V and J genes are TRBV15 and TRBJ2-3; 12 positions match TRBD2. Germline trimming cut 2 bases from V and 0 bases from J; bases unmatched to any gene: 3. Germline assignment: CDR1 LNHNV and CDR2 YYDKDF (reference sequence). This CDR3 spans 17 amino acids. The CDR3 here is CATSRLAGGRSTDTQYF. In nucleotides, the CDR3 is TGTGCCACCAGCAGACTAGCGGGAGGGAGGAGCACAGATACGCAGTATTTT.

This clonotype was seen repeatedly, ten times or more. V is TRBV10-3 and J is TRBJ2-2, with D unresolved. This CDR3 is 15 amino acids long. Germline lookup yields CDR1 ENHRY and CDR2 SYGVKD. Deletions cut 4 bases from V and 2 bases from J, with 11 bases between. The CDR3 here is CAISARRSNTGELFF. The CDR3 DNA reads as TGTGCCATCAGTGCGCGAAGGAGTAACACCGGGGAGCTGTTTTTT.

Ten or more counts support this clonotype. The J gene is TRBJ2-3, the V gene TRBV7-9; D is uncertain. The CDR3 has 14 amino acids. Germline V gene lookup returns CDR1 SEHNR and CDR2 FQNEAQ (reference sequence). Trimming took off 2 bases at V and 1 base at J, with 7 bases between the two ends. CDR3 sequence reads: CASSLFTGTDTQYF. CDR3 sequence (DNA): TGTGCCAGCAGCTTATTTACGGGCACAGATACGCAGTATTTT.

As for this clonotype: With a much larger clone just one base away, this may be a read error. CDR3 sequence reads: CASSLSWGAGGQYF. The CDR3, as DNA: TGTGCCAGCAGTTTATCGTGGGGGGCTGGGGGGCAGTACTTC. The rearrangement joins TRBV27 to TRBJ2-7; D tentatively reads TRBD1 or TRBD2 (6 bases each). CDR1 MNHEY and CDR2 SMNVEV come from the germline V gene (reference sequence). V dropped 0 bases and J dropped 9 bases, with 15 bases sitting between them. The CDR3 extends over 14 amino acids.

This clonotype has ten or more counts. The rearrangement links TRBV7-2 to TRBJ1-2, with D perhaps matching TRBD1 (5 bases). The CDR3 length is 17 residues. Germline CDR1 SGHTA, CDR2 FQGNSA. V was shortened by 2 bases and J by 1 base, with 17 bases between the two germline ends. CDR3 nucleotide sequence: TGTGCCAGCAGCTTAAATAAAAGGGGAGTTAGTAACTATGGCTACACCTTC. Its translation: CASSLNKRGVSNYGYTF.

The CDR3 DNA is TGTGTCTTCAGTGGGACTAGCGCAGAGCAGTTCTTC. Protein product: CVFSGTSAEQFF. The chain combines TRBV6-7 with TRBJ2-1, with 10 bases that match TRBD2. TRBV6-7 is assigned to the ORF class and has an uncertain function. This CDR3 is built from 12 residues.

Note on this clonotype: Just one base apart from a much larger clone, this may be a read error. The chain employs TRBV5-1 and TRBJ2-5; D gene unclear. This CDR3 has 13 amino acids. Germline V gene lookup returns CDR1 SGHRS and CDR2 YFSETQ. Trimming took off 0 bases at V and 4 bases at J, with 7 bases between the two ends. In DNA, the CDR3 is TGCGCCAGCAGCTTGGTTGGGGTAGAGACCCAGTACTTC. It translates to CASSLVGVETQYF.

About this clonotype: It may be a read error: a sequence one base away is much more abundant. This chain connects TRBV20-1 to TRBJ2-7; TRBD1 agrees at 7 bases. This CDR3 has 13 residues. Per the germline V gene, CDR1 is DFQATT and CDR2 is SNEGSKA (reference sequence). V lost 6 bases to trimming and J lost 2 bases; unmatched junction nucleotides: 7. DNA for the CDR3: TGCAGTGCCAAGGGACAGCTAGCCTACGAGCAGTACTTC. This translates into CSAKGQLAYEQYF.

The chain uses TRBV9 and TRBJ2-3, with D possibly matching TRBD1 (6 bases). The V gene's germline CDR1 is SGDLS and CDR2 YYNGEE. V was trimmed by 2 bases and J by 0 bases, leaving 19 bases between them. This CDR3 spans 18 amino acids. CDR3 residues: CASSVLDSSRISTDTQYF. The CDR3 DNA follows: TGTGCCAGCAGCGTCTTGGACAGTTCCCGGATTAGCACAGATACGCAGTATTTT.

The chain couples TRBV23-1 to TRBJ1-5; D is possibly TRBD1 (6 bases). TRBV23-1 belongs to the ORF category, with a function that is uncertain. CDR3 size: 17 residues. Between the trimmed V and J ends, which lost 3 bases and 1 base, there was a span of 16 bases. The CDR3 sequence: CASSHGSNQGSNQPQHF. CDR3 DNA: TGCGCCAGCAGTCACGGATCCAATCAGGGGAGCAATCAGCCCCAGCATTTT.

This clonotype was seen repeatedly, ten times or more. This chain joins TRBV9 and TRBJ2-3; D is perhaps TRBD1 or TRBD2 (5 bases each). The CDR3 covers 16 residues. V was clipped by 2 bases and J by 2 bases, with 15 bases between them. Germline V gene sequence: CDR1 SGDLS, CDR2 YYNGEE. CDR3 sequence reads: CASSVGTDVFTDTQYF. Here the CDR3 DNA reads TGTGCCAGCAGCGTCGGGACGGACGTTTTCACAGATACGCAGTATTTT. The variable domain in full, completed from reference TRBV9 and TRBJ2-3, reads DSGVTQTPKHLITATGQRVTLRCSPRSGDLSVYWYQQSLDQGLQFLIQYYNGEERAKGNILERFSAQQFPDLHSELNLSSLELGDSALYFCASSVGTDVFTDTQYFGPGTRLTVL.

At least ten counts were recorded for this clonotype. The chain carries TRBV7-3 and TRBJ2-1; no clear D gene. V lost 3 bases, J lost 6 bases, and 9 bases lay in between. The CDR3 has 13 residues. CDR1 is SGHTA and CDR2 is FQGTGA in the germline V gene. CDR3 region: CASSFSQSNEQFF. CDR3 sequence (DNA): TGTGCCAGCAGCTTCTCCCAGTCCAATGAGCAGTTCTTC.

This clonotype was picked up many times. The J gene is TRBJ2-3, the V gene TRBV29-1; TRBD2 agrees at 10 bases. CDR3 length: 14 amino acids. Germline V CDR1 and CDR2: SQVTM, ANQGSEA. V shed 2 bases and J 4 bases; nucleotides not matched to a gene: 3. Here the CDR3 DNA reads TGCAGCGTTGAAAAGGGACTAGCGTCAGATACGCAGTATTTT. It encodes CSVEKGLASDTQYF.